What follows are 20 T cell receptor beta chains derived from one specimen sequenced in a study of T cell responses to AZD1222 COVID-19 vaccine. Sequencing was performed with immunoSEQ multiplex PCR; in TCRdb, only in-frame clones are kept and a portion is missing. This sample has 100,000 to 120,000 clones, with about 85% found just once. The sample here was peripheral blood, taken on day 0 of AZD1222 vaccination. These receptors all come from an adult in good health.

This chain connects TRBV19 to TRBJ2-3, with TRBD2 identical over 15 bases. V was pared by 5 bases and J by 3 bases, with 9 bases of the junction left unmatched. This CDR3 has 18 residues. Germline assignment: CDR1 LNHDA and CDR2 SQIVND (reference sequence). In nucleotides, the CDR3 is TGTGCCAGTAGTCCCCTCGGGACTAGCGGGGGGTTTACAGATACGCAGTATTTT. Translating it yields CASSPLGTSGGFTDTQYF.

This chain connects TRBV28 to TRBJ1-2; no reliable D call. Per the germline V gene, CDR1 is MDHEN and CDR2 is SYDVKM. Trimming pared 2 bases from V and 4 bases from J, leaving 8 bases between. The CDR3 spans 13 residues. This chain's CDR3 is CASSLRVPYGYTF. The CDR3 bases are TGTGCCAGCAGTTTAAGGGTTCCCTATGGCTACACCTTC.

The chain's CDR3 is CASSTRGGQGRVGNQPQHF. CDR3 nucleotides: TGTGCCAGCAGCACCCGAGGGGGGCAGGGAAGAGTTGGCAATCAGCCCCAGCATTTT. The gene calls are TRBV7-2 and TRBJ1-5; a possible D gene is TRBD1 (6 bases). Between the trimmed V and J ends, which lost 5 bases and 2 bases, there was a span of 25 bases. The V gene's germline CDR1 is SGHTA and CDR2 FQGNSA. This CDR3 is built from 19 residues.

The rearrangement joins TRBV29-1 to TRBJ2-3, with 10 bases that match TRBD2. Trimming took 7 bases from V and 1 from J; bases not matched to a gene: 8. Germline V gene sequence: CDR1 SQVTM, CDR2 ANQGSEA. This CDR3 spans 15 amino acids. The CDR3 DNA reads as TGCAGCGACGACGGGCTAGCGGGGGGCACAGATACGCAGTATTTT. It is translated as CSDDGLAGGTDTQYF.

J is TRBJ2-5 and V is TRBV9; D perhaps matches TRBD2 (7 bases). CDR3 length: 16 amino acids. Trimming removed 0 bases from V and 1 base from J, with 13 bases in between. Germline CDR1 and CDR2: SGDLS and YYNGEE. This chain's CDR3 is CASSVGAGATQETQYF. The CDR3 DNA reads as TGTGCCAGCAGCGTAGGGGCGGGGGCAACCCAAGAGACCCAGTACTTC. Using reference TRBV9 and TRBJ2-5 for the parts outside the CDR3, the full variable domain is DSGVTQTPKHLITATGQRVTLRCSPRSGDLSVYWYQQSLDQGLQFLIQYYNGEERAKGNILERFSAQQFPDLHSELNLSSLELGDSALYFCASSVGAGATQETQYFGPGTRLLVL.

The chain carries TRBV7-8 and TRBJ2-7; D gene ambiguous. Germline V gene lookup returns CDR1 SGHVS and CDR2 FQNEAQ. Trimming pared 1 base from V and 5 bases from J, leaving 3 bases between. The CDR3 loop spans 11 amino acids. The CDR3 sequence is CASSLVDEQYF. CDR3 bases: TGTGCCAGCAGCTTAGTAGACGAGCAGTACTTC. Based on the CDR3 plus reference TRBV7-8 and TRBJ2-7, the full variable domain is GAGVSQSPRYKVAKRGQDVALRCDPISGHVSLFWYQQALGQGPEFLTYFQNEAQLDKSGLPSDRFFAERPEGSVSTLKIQRTQQEDSAVYLCASSLVDEQYFGPGTRLTVT.

The V gene is TRBV2, the J gene TRBJ1-4; perhaps TRBD1 as D (6 bases). V was cut by 6 bases and J by 1 base, with 9 bases left in between. The CDR3 is 14 residues long. The germline gives CDR1 SNHLY, CDR2 FYNNEI. CDR3 nucleotides: TGTGCCAGCAGGACACAGGGAACTAATGAAAAACTGTTTTTT. Amino acid sequence: CASRTQGTNEKLFF.

The V and J genes are TRBV5-6 and TRBJ1-2; the D gene is possibly TRBD1 (6 bases). The CDR3 sequence is 15 residues long. Per the germline V gene, CDR1 is SGHDT and CDR2 is YYEEEE. Trimming removed 4 bases from V and 2 bases from J, with 15 bases in between. The CDR3 DNA reads TGTGCCAGCAGCAGTGGGACATTCCGAAACTATGGCTACACCTTC. Translating it yields CASSSGTFRNYGYTF.

V and J are TRBV19 and TRBJ1-5; tentatively, D is TRBD1 (5 bases). The ends were cut back, 7 bases at V and 1 base at J, with 17 bases in the middle. This CDR3 spans 16 amino acids. Germline CDR1 and CDR2: LNHDA and SQIVND (reference sequence). CDR3 DNA: TGTGCCAGTACCCCGGGGGGAGGTCGAAGCAATCAGCCCCAGCATTTT. Its protein is CASTPGGGRSNQPQHF.

The chain links TRBV29-1 to TRBJ2-3; 10 bases match TRBD1. The germline V gene encodes CDR1 SQVTM and CDR2 ANQGSEA. This CDR3 comprises 14 residues. J gave up 11 bases and V 3 bases, and 11 bases lay outside the gene matches. The CDR3 loop is CSVEATGGRGGQYF. Written as DNA, the CDR3 is TGCAGCGTTGAGGCGACAGGGGGCAGAGGGGGGCAGTATTTT.

The genes are TRBV7-2 and TRBJ2-7; 8 nucleotides align to TRBD1. This CDR3 is built from 14 residues. From germline, CDR1 is SGHTA and CDR2 FQGNSA. Losses at the gene ends were 1 base for V and 5 bases for J; bases not matched to a gene: 4. In DNA form, the CDR3 reads TGTGCCAGCAGCTTAGGGACAGGGCTGCACGAGCAGTACTTC. It is translated as CASSLGTGLHEQYF.

This clone was found once. The rearrangement links TRBV3-1 (or the pseudogene TRBV3-2) to TRBJ2-7; D not resolved. CDR3 length: 12 residues. Germline values: CDR1 LGHDT, CDR2 YNNKEL (reference sequence). Trimming stripped 4 bases from V and 6 bases from J, with 10 bases between. CDR3 in amino acids: CASSLSRFEQYF. Here the CDR3 DNA reads TGTGCCAGCAGCCTATCTAGGTTCGAGCAGTACTTC.

The chain is built from TRBV9 and TRBJ1-3, with no clear D. V shed 0 bases and J shed 0 bases, with 13 bases lying between them. The CDR3 loop spans 17 amino acids. The germline gives CDR1 SGDLS, CDR2 YYNGEE. CDR3 coding DNA: TGTGCCAGCAGCGTAGAGGTACTCTTGAGCTCTGGAAACACCATATATTTT. It translates to CASSVEVLLSSGNTIYF.

The chain carries TRBV7-2 and TRBJ2-7, with 8 bases aligning to TRBD1. J lost 4 bases, V lost 4 bases, and 9 bases had no gene match. This CDR3 contains 15 residues. The germline V gene has CDR1 SGHTA and CDR2 FQGNSA. This CDR3 is CASSWASGGEYEQYF. The DNA of the CDR3 is TGTGCCAGCAGCTGGGCTTCAGGGGGCGAGTACGAGCAGTACTTC.

This clone was picked up a small number of times. The chain recombines TRBV7-2 with TRBJ1-5; 8 bases are a match to TRBD1. Looked up from germline, CDR1 is SGHTA and CDR2 is FQGNSA. Trimming removed 8 bases from V and 6 bases from J; junction bases left unmatched: 9. This CDR3 is 14 amino acids long. The CDR3 region is CASGEQGEVQPQHF. Written as DNA, the CDR3 is TGTGCCAGCGGAGAACAGGGGGAGGTTCAGCCCCAGCATTTT.

The J gene is TRBJ2-2, the V gene TRBV16; 11 bases are a match to TRBD2. Trimming took 2 bases from V and 1 from J; bases not matched to a gene: 12. The CDR3 runs to 20 residues. The V gene's germline CDR1 is KGHSY and CDR2 FQNENV. CDR3 loop: CASSQTLPLAGGQNTGELFF. The CDR3, as DNA: TGTGCCAGCAGCCAAACCCTCCCGCTAGCGGGAGGCCAGAACACCGGGGAGCTGTTTTTT.

The CDR3 spells CASSESGKAGNTIYF. The CDR3, as DNA: TGTGCCAGCAGTGAATCCGGGAAGGCTGGAAACACCATATATTTT. The chain combines TRBV25-1 with TRBJ1-3; D unclear. The length of the CDR3 is 15 residues. From germline, CDR1 is MGHDK and CDR2 SYGVNS. The V end lost 1 base, the J end lost 2 bases, and 9 bases lay between the germline ends.

The CDR3 loop is CASSDSLRTNEKLFF. CDR3 in DNA: TGTGCCAGCAGCGATAGCCTCCGGACTAATGAAAAACTGTTTTTT. The V gene is TRBV3-1 (or the pseudogene TRBV3-2), the J gene TRBJ1-4; no firm D call. CDR1 is LGHDT, CDR2 YNNKEL, per germline (reference sequence). The ends were cut back, 5 bases at V and 2 bases at J, with 12 bases in the middle. This CDR3 spans 15 amino acids.

The rearrangement uses TRBV9 and TRBJ1-1; 10 bases match TRBD1. The CDR3 runs 14 residues. V lost 2 bases, J lost 6 bases, and 4 bases stayed unmatched. In germline, CDR1 is SGDLS, CDR2 YYNGEE. The CDR3 DNA follows: TGTGCCAGCAGCGTCCGGGACAGGGGCGCTGAAGCTTTCTTT. Translated, it gives CASSVRDRGAEAFF.

CDR3 in amino acids: CASSSRASMNTEAFF. The CDR3 bases are TGCGCCAGCAGCTCCCGGGCCTCGATGAACACTGAAGCTTTCTTT. V is TRBV5-1 and J is TRBJ1-1; D is unclear. Trimming stripped 3 bases from V and 0 bases from J, with 12 bases between. Germline V gene sequence: CDR1 SGHRS, CDR2 YFSETQ. This CDR3 spans 15 amino acids.